The 10 T cell receptor beta chains below all came from one sample that was sequenced in a study of response to subunit inactivated influenza vaccine (dated by TCRdb to the late 2010s). Receptor libraries were prepared by RT-PCR. TCRdb names Illumina HiSeq 2500 as the instrument used. TCRdb handled the public reads itself, with Q25 trimming in fastp and clone calling in MiXCR, and kept productive beta chains. Every entry covers one CDR3 protein and lists the most common genes and DNA from its rows. A total of some 500,000 distinct CDR3 sequences appear in this sample, about 25% of them only once. The top ten clonotypes cover about 1.9% of the sample. The sequencing used CD4+ T cells sorted from PBMCs, collected 4 to 6 days after vaccination. The origin of the receptors is a man over 45 who received an inactivated influenza vaccine. Donor details come from another sample of the same person, matched by shared clones.

J is TRBJ1-2 and V is TRBV5-1; weak D call: TRBD1 (5 bases). Deletions cut 1 base from V and 0 bases from J, with 10 bases between. Germline-derived CDR1 and CDR2 are SGHRS and YFSETQ. This CDR3 is 15 amino acids long. CDR3 residues: CASSLMQGTNYGYTF. Written as DNA, the CDR3 is TGCGCCAGCAGCTTGATGCAGGGAACTAACTATGGCTACACCTTC.

This rearrangement joins TRBV12-3 or TRBV12-4 to TRBJ2-1; possible D gene TRBD2, 5 bases. There are 15 residues in the CDR3. Trimming removed 9 bases at V and 7 bases at J, with 22 bases between. The CDR3 protein is CASGLPGTLENEQFF. The CDR3 DNA reads as TGTGCCAGTGGACTCCCGGGAACCCTGGAAAATGAGCAGTTCTTC.

This rearrangement joins TRBV15 to TRBJ2-4, with 10 bases lining up with TRBD1. V lost 3 bases and J lost 0; bases outside the gene matches: 2. The CDR3 has 16 residues. Germline-derived CDR1 and CDR2 are LNHNV and YYDKDF (reference sequence). CDR3 sequence (DNA): TGTGCCACCAGCAGTAGACAGGGGGCAGCCAAAAACATTCAGTACTTC. It is translated as CATSSRQGAAKNIQYF.

This clonotype showed up just a few times. The J gene is TRBJ2-7, the V gene TRBV4-3; the D gene is possibly TRBD2 (6 bases). Trimming took 0 bases from V and 1 from J, leaving 7 bases between them. This CDR3 is 14 amino acids long. The V gene's germline CDR1 is LGHNA and CDR2 YSLEER. The CDR3 region is CASSQEGGSYEQYF. The CDR3, as DNA: TGCGCCAGCAGCCAAGAGGGGGGTTCCTACGAGCAGTACTTC.

This clonotype was seen a handful of times. V and J are TRBV12-3 or TRBV12-4 and TRBJ2-3, with D perhaps TRBD2 (5 bases). Trimming took 5 bases from V and 5 from J, leaving 14 bases between them. CDR3 size: 14 residues. The CDR3 protein is CASSRGPVEDTQYF. The CDR3 bases are TGTGCCAGCAGTCGCGGGCCGGTAGAAGATACGCAGTATTTT.

This clonotype was counted only a few times. The CDR3 sequence: CASRRSRGAITEAFF. The CDR3, as DNA: TGTGCCAGCAGAAGAAGCAGGGGAGCGATCACTGAAGCTTTCTTT. The chain is built from TRBV27 and TRBJ1-1; D possibly corresponds to TRBD1 (6 bases). The V end lost 6 bases, the J end lost 4 bases, and 18 bases lay between the germline ends. CDR3 length equals 15 residues. Germline CDR1 MNHEY, CDR2 SMNVEV (reference sequence).

This clonotype came up a few times. The genes are TRBV12-3 or TRBV12-4 and TRBJ2-7, with D perhaps matching TRBD2 (7 bases). The CDR3 is made up of 14 amino acids. Trimming left V 6 bases short and J 2 bases short, with 14 bases between. The CDR3 DNA reads as TGTGCCAGCAGCCGGGGGGCGGTCACCTACGAGCAGTACTTC. This translates into CASSRGAVTYEQYF.

The V and J genes are TRBV15 and TRBJ2-6, with a weak D call TRBD1 (6 bases). Germline V gene data show CDR1 as LNHNV and CDR2 as YYDKDF (reference sequence). The CDR3 extends over 15 amino acids. V was pared by 3 bases and J by 4 bases, with 10 bases between. The CDR3 DNA follows: TGTGCCACCAGCAGGGGACATTCGGGGGCCAACGTCCTGACTTTC. Amino acid sequence: CATSRGHSGANVLTF.

This clonotype came up a few times. The rearrangement links TRBV15 to TRBJ2-1; 10 positions agree with TRBD2. V lost 7 bases, J lost 3 bases, and 3 bases stayed unmatched. The germline V gene has CDR1 LNHNV and CDR2 YYDKDF (reference sequence). The CDR3 is made up of 14 amino acids. CDR3 in DNA: TGTGCCACCACTCTAGCGGGAGTCTACAATGAGCAGTTCTTC. Its protein is CATTLAGVYNEQFF.

The gene calls are TRBV30 and TRBJ2-5; D is possibly TRBD2 (6 bases). This CDR3 is built from 13 residues. Looked up from germline, CDR1 is GTSNPN and CDR2 is SVGIG (reference sequence). V lost 0 bases, J lost 1 base, and 6 bases lay in between. CDR3 amino acids: CAWSVLAQETQYF. DNA of the CDR3: TGTGCCTGGAGTGTACTAGCCCAAGAGACCCAGTACTTC.